This is a list of T cell receptor beta chains from one sample in a study of cytomegalovirus exposure and HLA in healthy donors. Profiling relied on immunoSEQ multiplex PCR, and the TCRdb table lists in-frame clones only, not all of them. The data show some 210,000 clones, with more than 60% seen just once and over 2% held by the top ten. Sequenced material: PBMCs. The receptors come from a woman in her twenties or thirties in good health and CMV-seropositive. CDR3s leave out the opening cysteine and the closing phenylalanine or tryptophan.

V gene,J gene,CDR3 protein
TRBV6-6,TRBJ1-2,ASMSKTGYT
TRBV29-1,TRBJ2-3,SVEGTSGYTDTQY
TRBV5-1,TRBJ2-1,ASTVAGTYNEQF
TRBV20-1,TRBJ1-2,GGGPYGYT
TRBV4-2,TRBJ1-4,ASSQSGVNEKLF
TRBV4-2,TRBJ2-2,ASSQDRVGQGRTGELF
TRBV5-6,TRBJ1-6,ASSRGQGLNSPLH
TRBV27,TRBJ1-4,ASSLGTHATNEKLF
TRBV6-6,TRBJ2-2,ASSLQVIAGELF
TRBV4-1,TRBJ2-7,ASSRQPGQGVYEQY
TRBV6-5,TRBJ1-2,ASTKGGDRGYGYT
TRBV28,TRBJ1-2,ASSFPTGTNYGYT
TRBV30,TRBJ1-1,AWRGLNHRAF
TRBV7-9,TRBJ2-5,ASSSAGTAVKTQY
TRBV19,TRBJ1-5,ASSINNQPQH
TRBV2,TRBJ2-7,ASERDRGPYEQY
TRBV6-1,TRBJ1-1,ASTPTPMNTEAF
TRBV19,TRBJ1-6,ASSIGGAGLNSPLH
TRBV18,TRBJ2-5,ASSRLGYQETQY
TRBV4-2,TRBJ2-3,ASSLSGGGTDTQY
TRBV7-9,TRBJ1-3,ASHSPGGKTGNTIY
TRBV9,TRBJ1-1,ASNGQGTNTEAF
TRBV2,TRBJ1-3,ASRTGARSGNTIY
TRBV18,TRBJ2-5,ASSPAGRRFQETQY
TRBV5-1,TRBJ2-5,ASSLALFRGSQETQY
TRBV14,TRBJ2-7,ASSLDSNLYEQY
TRBV27,TRBJ1-4,ASTKVREGLNEKLF
TRBV28,TRBJ1-5,ASGFDRQDLSNNQPQH
TRBV10-3,TRBJ2-7,AISRQGDEQY
TRBV10-3,TRBJ2-1,AISERADRGGNHEQF
TRBV28,TRBJ2-7,ASNSHGAGDYEQY
TRBV7-3,TRBJ1-1,ASSLGGDTEAF
TRBV30,TRBJ2-3,AWKPGLAGESDTQY
TRBV5-6,TRBJ1-2,ASSFYGQSYGYT
TRBV5-1,TRBJ2-5,ASSTGTGPQETQY
TRBV19,TRBJ2-6,ATGIHILSGANVLT
TRBV5-4,TRBJ2-7,ASSSGLAGDRYEQY
TRBV6-6,TRBJ1-1,ASSYKDRAAF
TRBV7-2,TRBJ2-7,ASSPRGGGPRSYEQY
TRBV5-8,TRBJ2-6,ASSKELDSGANVLT
TRBV18,TRBJ2-1,ASSPVLNNEQF
TRBV11-2,TRBJ1-5,ASSLASVNQPQH